The 25 T cell receptor beta chains listed next were all sequenced from one sample in a study of PD-L1 blockade in urothelial cancer. Here immunoSEQ multiplex PCR was the method, and the copy in TCRdb shows in-frame clones only, minus some. This repertoire shows roughly 47,000 clones, more than 65% found once; its top ten account for more than 9%. The time point here: pretreatment peripheral blood. The starting material was PBMCs, obtained around atezolizumab (anti-PD-L1) treatment. These receptors were taken from a man aged 65 to 85 with urothelial cancer.

The V call is TRBV28, the J call TRBJ1-1; TRBD1 might be the D (6 bases). Germline CDR1 reads MDHEN; CDR2 reads SYDVKM. Trimming removed 8 bases at V and 5 bases at J, with 18 bases between. The CDR3 sequence is 14 residues long. DNA of the CDR3: TGTGCCAGCGGGCCGACAGGAAGGATAACTGAAGCTTTCTTT. Amino acids: CASGPTGRITEAFF.

The genes are TRBV6-1 and TRBJ2-7; no reliable D call. CDR1 is MNHNS, CDR2 SASEGT, per germline. V was clipped by 6 bases and J by 1 base, with 7 bases between them. This CDR3 comprises 12 residues. CDR3 residues: CASRFLSYEQYF. Written as DNA, the CDR3 is TGTGCCAGCAGATTTTTATCCTACGAGCAGTACTTC.

The V and J genes are TRBV5-1 and TRBJ1-5; 7 bases line up with TRBD1. CDR3 length equals 14 residues. Trimming removed 0 bases from V and 6 bases from J; junction bases left unmatched: 3. Germline V gene sequence: CDR1 SGHRS, CDR2 YFSETQ. The CDR3 spells CASSLGGQSQPQHF. CDR3 DNA: TGCGCCAGCAGCTTGGGGGGACAGTCTCAGCCCCAGCATTTT. Complete variable domain (other parts from reference TRBV5-1 and TRBJ1-5): KAGVTQTPRYLIKTRGQQVTLSCSPISGHRSVSWYQQTPGQGLQFLFEYFSETQRNKGNFPGRFSGRQFSNSRSEMNVSTLELGDSALYLCASSLGGQSQPQHFGDGTRLSIL.

The chain is built from TRBV9 and TRBJ2-1; weak D call: TRBD2 (6 bases). This CDR3 region has 16 residues. The V and J ends lost 0 bases and 4 bases respectively, with 14 bases between them. Germline assignment: CDR1 SGDLS and CDR2 YYNGEE. In nucleotides, the CDR3 is TGTGCCAGCAGCGTAGTGGAGGGCCCACCTTACAATGAGCAGTTCTTC. Protein sequence: CASSVVEGPPYNEQFF.

This chain connects TRBV19 to TRBJ1-3; D is undetermined. Germline loops: CDR1 LNHDA, CDR2 SQIVND (reference sequence). V lost 6 bases, J lost 4 bases, and 16 bases lay in between. The CDR3 is 15 residues long. The CDR3 nucleotides are TGTGCCAGTAGGCCGTCCGGTCGTGAAGGAAACACCATATATTTT. This translates into CASRPSGREGNTIYF.

This clone has more than one count but fewer than ten. V is TRBV6-1 and J is TRBJ1-5; perhaps TRBD1 as D (5 bases). Trimming took off 4 bases at V and 2 bases at J, with 12 bases between the two ends. Germline V CDR1 and CDR2: MNHNS, SASEGT. This CDR3 comprises 15 residues. The CDR3 sequence: CASSVPTGGNQPQHF. DNA of the CDR3: TGTGCCAGCAGTGTGCCGACGGGGGGCAATCAGCCCCAGCATTTT.

The chain has TRBV29-1 and TRBJ2-1; 9 bases align to TRBD2. The CDR3 consists of 15 residues. J lost 9 bases, V lost 7 bases, and 16 bases had no gene match. Germline values: CDR1 SQVTM, CDR2 ANQGSEA. The DNA for the CDR3 is TGCAGCGCCAGAACGGCGGGAGGGCCTTGGGTTGAGCAGTTCTTC. As protein: CSARTAGGPWVEQFF.

The chain links TRBV6-1 to TRBJ1-5; D gene unclear. Germline V gene sequence: CDR1 MNHNS, CDR2 SASEGT. The CDR3 extends over 14 amino acids. Trimming stripped 8 bases from V and 1 base from J, with 12 bases between. For the CDR3, the DNA is TGTGCCAGCTTGGACTTGAGGAGCAATCAGCCCCAGCATTTT. Residues: CASLDLRSNQPQHF.

This clone was found a few times. The V gene is TRBV2, the J gene TRBJ2-7, with unresolved D. CDR1 and CDR2 from the germline V gene are SNHLY and FYNNEI. The ends were cut back, 4 bases at V and 0 bases at J, with 10 bases in the middle. CDR3 size: 14 residues. CDR3 DNA: TGTGCCAGCAGTGCCCCCCTTCGCTCCTACGAGCAGTACTTC. Its translation: CASSAPLRSYEQYF. Combining the CDR3 with reference TRBV2 and TRBJ2-7 gives the whole variable domain EPEVTQTPSHQVTQMGQEVILRCVPISNHLYFYWYRQILGQKVEFLVSFYNNEISEKSEIFDDQFSVERPDGSNFTLKIRSTKLEDSAMYFCASSAPLRSYEQYFGPGTRLTVT.

CDR3 region: CASSQEDRGPDTQYF. The CDR3 coding sequence is TGTGCCAGCAGCCAAGAGGACAGGGGACCAGATACGCAGTATTTT. The chain combines TRBV14 with TRBJ2-3, with 9 bases that match TRBD1. Germline loops: CDR1 SGHDN, CDR2 FVKESK. V trimming: 0 bases; J trimming: 4 bases; junction bases outside the gene matches: 2. This CDR3 is 15 amino acids long. Supplemented by reference TRBV14 and TRBJ2-3, the full variable domain reads EAGVTQFPSHSVIEKGQTVTLRCDPISGHDNLYWYRRVMGKEIKFLLHFVKESKQDESGMPNNRFLAERTGGTYSTLKVQPAELEDSGVYFCASSQEDRGPDTQYFGPGTRLTVL.

The table lists this clone with a few counts. The rearrangement links TRBV28 to TRBJ1-4; 7 nucleotides line up with TRBD1. This CDR3 has 13 residues. J lost 4 bases, V lost 6 bases, and 2 bases had no gene match. Germline lookup yields CDR1 MDHEN and CDR2 SYDVKM. CDR3 in DNA: TGTGCCAGCAGCAGGGGGGATAATGAAAAACTGTTTTTT. The encoded protein is CASSRGDNEKLFF.

The rearrangement joins TRBV7-3 to TRBJ1-2, with a tentative D call TRBD1 (5 bases). The germline V gene has CDR1 SGHTA and CDR2 FQGTGA. V shed 5 bases and J shed 2 bases, with 12 bases lying between them. The CDR3 is 14 amino acids. CDR3 residues: CASSPRPGNYGYTF. DNA for the CDR3: TGTGCCAGCAGCCCTAGACCAGGGAACTATGGCTACACCTTC. Drawing the rest from reference TRBV7-3 and TRBJ1-2, the complete variable domain is GAGVSQTPSNKVTEKGKYVELRCDPISGHTALYWYRQSLGQGPEFLIYFQGTGAADDSGLPNDRFFAVRPEGSVSTLKIQRTERGDSAVYLCASSPRPGNYGYTFGSGTRLTVV.

The CDR3 bases are TGTGCCAGCAGTGAGATACAGGGGAAGCAGTACTTC. Its protein is CASSEIQGKQYF. This chain connects TRBV2 to TRBJ2-7, with 7 positions matching TRBD1. CDR1 and CDR2 (germline): SNHLY, FYNNEI. This CDR3 contains 12 residues. Trimming at V came to 3 bases and at J to 8 bases, leaving 4 bases not matched to a gene.

In nucleotides, the CDR3 is TGTGCCAGCAGTTACGGAGCGGGAGGTAAGGATGAGCAGTTCTTC. Its translation is CASSYGAGGKDEQFF. V and J are TRBV6-5 and TRBJ2-1; 9 nucleotides line up with TRBD2. The J segment lost 8 bases and the V segment lost 2 bases, leaving 7 bases of the junction unmatched. CDR3 length: 15 amino acids. Germline V gives CDR1 MNHEY, CDR2 SVGAGI.

This clone occurred a few times. The V call is TRBV10-2, the J call TRBJ2-1, with a tentative D call TRBD2 (5 bases). Germline-derived CDR1 and CDR2 are WSHSY and SAAADI. The CDR3 runs to 12 residues. V was shortened by 5 bases and J by 9 bases, with 11 bases between the two germline ends. CDR3 in DNA: TGCGCCAGCAGTCTAGGACTTTCTGAGCAGTTCTTC. It codes for CASSLGLSEQFF.

This clone was counted only a few times. The chain joins TRBV6-1 to TRBJ2-2, with D possibly matching TRBD1 (6 bases). V was clipped by 6 bases and J by 7 bases, with 12 bases between them. The CDR3 spans 13 residues. Per the germline V gene, CDR1 is MNHNS and CDR2 is SASEGT. CDR3 residues: CASRPTGDGELFF. The DNA of the CDR3 is TGTGCCAGCAGGCCGACAGGCGACGGGGAGCTGTTTTTT.

The genes are TRBV19 and TRBJ2-1; 9 bases map to TRBD2. Germline trimming cut 4 bases from V and 9 bases from J; bases unmatched to any gene: 7. Germline CDR1 LNHDA, CDR2 SQIVND (reference sequence). The CDR3 has 14 residues. CDR3 loop: CASSKGLASGEQFF. The CDR3 DNA follows: TGTGCCAGTAGTAAGGGACTAGCATCCGGTGAGCAGTTCTTC.

This clone was found once. CDR3 DNA sequence: TGTGCCAGCAGCTTAGCGATAGGGGGCGCCGGTGAAAAACTGTTTTTT. It specifies CASSLAIGGAGEKLFF. J is TRBJ1-4 and V is TRBV7-9, with 7 bases that match TRBD1. CDR1 and CDR2 from the germline V gene are SEHNR and FQNEAQ (reference sequence). J gave up 7 bases and V 0 bases, and 8 bases lay outside the gene matches. The CDR3 sequence is 16 residues long.

The chain links TRBV7-9 to TRBJ2-7; D unresolved. This CDR3 is built from 13 residues. CDR1 and CDR2 (germline): SEHNR, FQNEAQ (reference sequence). V was cut by 7 bases and J by 5 bases, with 15 bases left in between. In DNA, the CDR3 is TGTGCCAGCACCCCCCCCCGGGTCCACGAGCAGTACTTC. Amino acids: CASTPPRVHEQYF. Filled out from reference TRBV7-9 and TRBJ2-7, the complete variable domain reads DTGVSQNPRHKITKRGQNVTFRCDPISEHNRLYWYRQTLGQGPEFLTYFQNEAQLEKSRLLSDRFSAERPKGSFSTLEIQRTEQGDSAMYLCASTPPRVHEQYFGPGTRLTVT.

This clone was observed a few times. This rearrangement joins TRBV18 to TRBJ1-5, with no clear D. V was shortened by 6 bases and J by 4 bases, with 13 bases between the two germline ends. The CDR3 is made up of 14 amino acids. Germline V lookup: CDR1 KGHSH, CDR2 LQKENI. DNA for the CDR3: TGTGCCAGCTCTATCGGGGAGAGGAATCAGCCCCAGCATTTT. Its translation is CASSIGERNQPQHF. Drawing the rest from reference TRBV18 and TRBJ1-5, the complete variable domain is NAGVMQNPRHLVRRRGQEARLRCSPMKGHSHVYWYRQLPEEGLKFMVYLQKENIIDESGMPKERFSAEFPKEGPSILRIQQVVRGDSAAYFCASSIGERNQPQHFGDGTRLSIL.

The V call is TRBV5-1, the J call TRBJ2-2, with D perhaps TRBD1 (5 bases). V was cut by 0 bases and J by 7 bases, with 16 bases left in between. The CDR3 sequence is 16 residues long. Germline V gene sequence: CDR1 SGHRS, CDR2 YFSETQ. The CDR3 region is CASSLGSGPLGGELFF. CDR3 DNA: TGCGCCAGCAGCTTGGGCTCAGGGCCGCTGGGCGGGGAGCTGTTTTTT.

The rearrangement links TRBV6-5 to TRBJ2-1; 7 bases align to TRBD1. This CDR3 spans 16 amino acids. The junction had 7 bases not matched to a gene; V was cut back by 0 bases and J by 5 bases. CDR1 is MNHEY and CDR2 is SVGAGI in the germline V gene. For the CDR3, the DNA is TGTGCCAGCAGTTACTCGAGGGGACAGTTCCACAATGAGCAGTTCTTC. Amino acid sequence: CASSYSRGQFHNEQFF.

This rearrangement joins TRBV19 to TRBJ1-5; no clear D. The V end was cut by 7 bases, the J end by 2 bases, with 18 bases between. Germline V gives CDR1 LNHDA, CDR2 SQIVND (reference sequence). This CDR3 spans 16 amino acids. CDR3 sequence: CASTKYVDWGNQPQHF. CDR3 in DNA: TGTGCCAGTACCAAATACGTAGACTGGGGCAATCAGCCCCAGCATTTT.

The chain has TRBV9 and TRBJ2-3; 8 bases align to TRBD2. The CDR3 spans 14 residues. V lost 3 bases to trimming and J lost 4 bases; unmatched junction nucleotides: 4. CDR1 is SGDLS, CDR2 YYNGEE, per germline. CDR3 sequence: CASSERLASDTQYF. Here the CDR3 DNA reads TGTGCCAGCAGCGAGAGACTAGCGTCAGATACGCAGTATTTT.

V gene TRBV19 combines with J gene TRBJ2-1; 7 bases match TRBD2. CDR3 length: 16 amino acids. Germline values: CDR1 LNHDA, CDR2 SQIVND (reference sequence). With V trimmed by 5 bases and J by 4 bases, 11 bases remained unmatched. The CDR3 sequence is CASSPDRPSGYNEQFF. The CDR3, as DNA: TGTGCCAGTAGTCCCGATCGTCCTAGCGGTTACAATGAGCAGTTCTTC.